This T cell receptor (beta chain) is from a study of blood T cell repertoires in COVID-19. Sequenced by immunoSEQ multiplex PCR; TCRdb stores in-frame clones only, minus some. The repertoire holds over 150,000 clones, with almost 85% as singletons. The germline V gene has CDR1 MNHEY and CDR2 SMNVEV (reference sequence). V was clipped by 3 bases and J by 0 bases, with 12 bases between them. This CDR3 is 15 amino acids long. This clone showed up just once. Sequenced: peripheral blood. The chain uses TRBV27 and TRBJ2-7, with D possibly TRBD2 on 7 matching bases. This clonotype was obtained from a woman of 80 years or more with COVID-19, enrolled during active disease. The CDR3 region has the DNA TGTGCCAGCAGTTTCGGGGGGCTATCCTCCTACGAGCAGTACTTC. Translation gives CASSFGGLSSYEQYF.